This paragraph covers one T cell receptor beta chain sequence. The sample holds one count of this clone. The clone's antigen remains unknown. No base-level quality is on record; no much larger clone is a single base apart. The trial excluded patients who had a history of autoimmune disease or who were on systemic immunosuppression. Peripheral blood for TCR sequencing was drawn from every dose cohort at baseline, at cycle 4 day 1 and at cycle 7 day 1. Samples came from an open-label, multicenter, first-in-human phase I dose-escalation trial of ivuxolimab. Adults with locally advanced or metastatic melanoma, renal cell, hepatocellular, or head and neck squamous cell carcinoma were enrolled in the trial. CD4+ and CD8+ T cells were sorted separately from peripheral blood before TCR sequencing. This sample is drawn from a study of OX40 agonist ivuxolimab in advanced cancers. At the level of the whole study: Ivuxolimab was a fully human IgG2 agonistic monoclonal antibody targeting the costimulatory receptor OX40 (CD134). Intravenous ivuxolimab was administered to patients every 2 weeks at six dose levels: 0.01, 0.1, 0.3, 1.5, 3 and 10 mg/kg. Of the approximately 53 patients in dose escalation, around 20 had hepatocellular carcinoma, some 15 had melanoma, 9 had renal cell carcinoma and 9 had head and neck cancer. In the dose-escalation cohort, more than 80% of patients were male, and the mean age was 60 years with a range of about 20 to 79. Patients were allowed to have had prior anti-PD-1, anti-PD-L1 or anti-CTLA-4 therapy, and approximately 37% of the dose-escalation patients had been treated with checkpoint inhibitors. Partial responses occurred in three dose-escalation patients: two with cutaneous melanoma and one with hepatocellular carcinoma. The point of sequencing TCRbeta in the periphery was to test whether ivuxolimab changed TCR sequence diversity and drove clonal T-cell expansion. The paper covers the monotherapy dose-escalation part of the phase I ivuxolimab trial, which included N of about 51 patients. Here is what the overall study found, with its caveats: The antigen specificity of the clonally expanded peripheral T cells was not determined. At doses of 0.1 to 3.0 mg/kg, clonal expansion of both CD4+ and CD8+ T cells in blood was seen between baseline and week 6. In the 0.1-3.0 mg/kg groups, partial responders were among the patients with the lowest normalized peripheral clonal expansion, particularly in CD8+ T cells. Low levels of normalized T-cell clonal expansion were also seen in some patients who did not respond. After ivuxolimab, expanded clones were on average more numerous among CD8+ T cells than among CD4+ T cells.

Via the germline V gene, CDR1 is SGHVS and CDR2 FQNEAQ. Trimming at the junction amounts to 3 bases on V and 4 bases on J, and the germline ends lie 16 bases apart. CDR3 length: 16 amino acids, cysteine to phenylalanine. The sequence is cut down to CDR3 DNA, 48 bases in frame from base 1. To sequence the TCRbeta CDR3 region, genomic DNA was isolated from the sorted cells. TCRbeta CDR3 regions were sequenced using the immunoSEQ Assay. Not all clones reach the TCRdb copy of this immuneACCESS table, which keeps in-frame sequences only. Checked studies attribute under half of the gap to unresolved V genes and leave the rest unexplained. For this sample there are some 110,000 clones; around 93% appear just once. The ten largest account for 0.81% of the sample.

The sequences come from CD4+ or CD8+ T cells sorted from blood, collected in a trial of the OX40 agonist ivuxolimab. The rearranged chain carries TRBV7-8 and TRBJ2-4, and TRBD1 may be the D gene, going by 5 matching bases. This TCR derives from an adult with an advanced solid tumor such as melanoma, head and neck, liver or kidney cancer. The CDR3 is CASSLYSGAIKNIQYF. The DNA sequence follows: TGTGCCAGCAGCTTGTACAGTGGGGCAATAAAAAACATTCAGTACTTC.